These 24 T cell receptor beta chains originate from one sample sequenced in a study of technical replicates of blood from a handful of donors. The table came from immunoSEQ multiplex PCR; TCRdb's copy has only in-frame clones and leaves some out. Counted here are more than 65,000 clones, about 95% occurring once; the ten biggest clones make up approximately 0.25%. The sequenced material came from T cells isolated from PBMCs. These receptors came from a human donor in good health.

The chain carries TRBV5-1 and TRBJ2-1; possible D gene TRBD2, 5 bases. V was cut by 1 base and J by 4 bases, with 15 bases left in between. This CDR3 has 16 amino acids. The germline CDR1 and CDR2 sequences are SGHRS and YFSETQ. DNA of the CDR3: TGCGCCAGCAGCTTGCTGGCAGCGGAGGCTTACAATGAGCAGTTCTTC. Translation gives CASSLLAAEAYNEQFF. Looking up the rest from reference TRBV5-1 and TRBJ2-1 gives the full variable domain: KAGVTQTPRYLIKTRGQQVTLSCSPISGHRSVSWYQQTPGQGLQFLFEYFSETQRNKGNFPGRFSGRQFSNSRSEMNVSTLELGDSALYLCASSLLAAEAYNEQFFGPGTRLTVL.

The V and J genes are TRBV5-1 and TRBJ2-7, with 7 bases that match TRBD1. V shed 0 bases and J 3 bases; nucleotides not matched to a gene: 6. Germline V gene lookup returns CDR1 SGHRS and CDR2 YFSETQ. CDR3 length: 15 residues. The CDR3 DNA reads as TGCGCCAGCAGCTTGGAATCGGGACAGATCTACGAGCAGTACTTC. Translating it yields CASSLESGQIYEQYF.

This rearrangement joins TRBV6-6 to TRBJ2-1, with TRBD2 as a possible D gene (6 bases). Looked up from germline, CDR1 is MNHNY and CDR2 is SVGAGI (reference sequence). Deletions cut 8 bases from V and 4 bases from J, with 9 bases between. There are 12 residues in the CDR3. The CDR3 DNA follows: TGTGCCAGCGCCCGGGGGTACAATGAGCAGTTCTTC. Protein sequence: CASARGYNEQFF.

This chain links TRBV5-1 with TRBJ2-6; 7 bases map to TRBD2. V trimming: 2 bases; J trimming: 2 bases; junction bases outside the gene matches: 1. CDR3 length: 15 residues. Germline V gene data show CDR1 as SGHRS and CDR2 as YFSETQ. The CDR3 DNA sequence: TGCGCCAGCAGCTTCCGGGAGGCTGGGGCCAACGTCCTGACTTTC. Its translation: CASSFREAGANVLTF.

The genes are TRBV4-1 and TRBJ1-1, with D tentatively TRBD1 (5 bases). V gave up 0 bases and J gave up 4 bases, with 12 bases separating them. This CDR3 is 15 amino acids long. Looked up from germline, CDR1 is MGHRA and CDR2 is YSYEKL. As DNA, the CDR3 is TGCGCCAGCAGCCAAGATGGCAGGGTTCCCACTGAAGCTTTCTTT. It encodes CASSQDGRVPTEAFF.

A single count supports this clone. The chain carries TRBV4-1 and TRBJ2-7, with 7 bases aligning to TRBD1. The CDR3 is 11 residues long. V trimming: 5 bases; J trimming: 5 bases; junction bases outside the gene matches: 0. The germline gives CDR1 MGHRA, CDR2 YSYEKL. The DNA for the CDR3 is TGCGCCAGCAGCGACAGGGACGAGCAGTACTTC. Protein sequence: CASSDRDEQYF.

This sequence joins TRBV7-9 and TRBJ2-7, with D maybe TRBD2 (6 bases). With 7 bases removed from V and 2 bases from J, the gap between germline ends came to 18 bases. The germline CDR1 and CDR2 sequences are SEHNR and FQNEAQ (reference sequence). This CDR3 spans 15 amino acids. CDR3 region: CASTGVGTSAYEQYF. The CDR3 nucleotides read TGTGCCAGCACGGGGGTGGGCACATCCGCCTACGAGCAGTACTTC. The full variable domain, completed using reference TRBV7-9 and TRBJ2-7, is DTGVSQNPRHKITKRGQNVTFRCDPISEHNRLYWYRQTLGQGPEFLTYFQNEAQLEKSRLLSDRFSAERPKGSFSTLEIQRTEQGDSAMYLCASTGVGTSAYEQYFGPGTRLTVT.

This chain links TRBV10-3 with TRBJ2-7; 10 positions agree with TRBD1. There are 16 residues in the CDR3. V lost 4 bases and J lost 4; bases outside the gene matches: 10. CDR1 is ENHRY, CDR2 SYGVKD, per germline. The CDR3 sequence is CAISVTGGRALYEQYF. In DNA, the CDR3 is TGTGCCATCAGTGTGACAGGGGGCCGGGCCCTTTACGAGCAGTACTTC.

This chain joins TRBV5-4 and TRBJ1-2; D call uncertain. The CDR3 consists of 14 residues. Germline loops: CDR1 SGHNT, CDR2 YYREEE (reference sequence). Trimming took off 0 bases at V and 8 bases at J, with 14 bases between the two ends. For the CDR3, the DNA is TGTGCCAGCAGCTTGGCTGTACTCCAATCCGGCTACACCTTC. This sequence encodes CASSLAVLQSGYTF.

This clone appeared a single time. The J gene is TRBJ1-2, the V gene TRBV7-9, with no clear D. CDR1 and CDR2 from the germline V gene are SEHNR and FQNEAQ (reference sequence). Trimming stripped 3 bases from V and 8 bases from J, with 13 bases between. CDR3 length: 13 amino acids. DNA of the CDR3: TGTGCCAGCAGCTTTTCGGGGAGGTCAGGCTACACCTTC. Protein sequence: CASSFSGRSGYTF. Complete variable domain (other parts from reference TRBV7-9 and TRBJ1-2): DTGVSQNPRHKITKRGQNVTFRCDPISEHNRLYWYRQTLGQGPEFLTYFQNEAQLEKSRLLSDRFSAERPKGSFSTLEIQRTEQGDSAMYLCASSFSGRSGYTFGSGTRLTVV.

V gene TRBV7-9 combines with J gene TRBJ1-3; tentative D call: TRBD1 (6 bases). The CDR3 extends over 15 amino acids. Looked up from germline, CDR1 is SEHNR and CDR2 is FQNEAQ (reference sequence). The ends were cut back, 3 bases at V and 4 bases at J, with 13 bases in the middle. CDR3 region: CASSFRQEEGNTIYF. The CDR3, as DNA: TGTGCCAGCAGCTTCCGACAGGAAGAGGGAAACACCATATATTTT.

The chain uses TRBV6-4 and TRBJ2-5, with 12 bases fitting TRBD2. This CDR3 has 15 residues. Germline V gives CDR1 MRHNA, CDR2 SNTAGT. V dropped 4 bases and J dropped 5; count of bases not matched to a gene: 5. The CDR3 nucleotides read TGTGCCAGCAGTGCTAGCGGGAGGGCCGGGGAGACCCAGTACTTC. The encoded protein is CASSASGRAGETQYF.

This clone came up once. This sequence joins TRBV5-6 and TRBJ1-1; 9 positions match TRBD1. The CDR3 length is 15 residues. The trim removed 4 bases at V and 5 bases at J, leaving 9 bases unmatched. CDR1 and CDR2 (germline): SGHDT, YYEEEE. CDR3 in amino acids: CASSTATGGGTEAFF. CDR3 bases: TGTGCCAGCAGCACCGCAACAGGGGGCGGGACTGAAGCTTTCTTT.

This rearrangement joins TRBV7-8 to TRBJ2-5; D might be TRBD2 (5 bases). CDR3 length equals 14 residues. CDR1 and CDR2 (germline): SGHVS, FQNEAQ. With 5 bases removed from V and 1 base from J, the gap between germline ends came to 11 bases. CDR3 DNA: TGTGCCAGCAGCCGGGGAGTCAGCCAAGAGACCCAGTACTTC. It translates to CASSRGVSQETQYF.

CDR3 residues: CASSITGGNQPQHF. The CDR3 bases are TGTGCCAGTAGTATTACGGGGGGGAATCAGCCCCAGCATTTT. The J gene is TRBJ1-5, the V gene TRBV19, with D maybe TRBD1 (5 bases). The V end was cut by 3 bases, the J end by 4 bases, with 10 bases between. There are 14 residues in the CDR3. Germline assignment: CDR1 LNHDA and CDR2 SQIVND (reference sequence).

The chain has TRBV19 and TRBJ2-1, with 9 bases that match TRBD2. The junction had 9 bases not matched to a gene; V was cut back by 3 bases and J by 6 bases. The germline gives CDR1 LNHDA, CDR2 SQIVND (reference sequence). The CDR3 has 16 residues. The CDR3: CASSILASGAINEQFF. The CDR3, as DNA: TGTGCCAGTAGTATTCTAGCTAGCGGGGCGATCAATGAGCAGTTCTTC.

This clone was detected once. The rearrangement links TRBV10-1 to TRBJ2-1; 8 positions agree with TRBD2. With V trimmed by 6 bases and J by 0 bases, 4 bases remained unmatched. Germline CDR1 and CDR2: WNHNN and SYGVQD (reference sequence). The CDR3 runs to 15 residues. The CDR3 DNA sequence: TGCGCCAGCAGCGGCGGGACTAGCTCCTACAATGAGCAGTTCTTC. This sequence encodes CASSGGTSSYNEQFF.

The V gene is TRBV5-6, the J gene TRBJ1-5; 8 bases fit TRBD1. CDR1 and CDR2 (germline): SGHDT, YYEEEE. This CDR3 comprises 17 residues. V was clipped by 0 bases and J by 1 base; unmatched bases: 6. CDR3 sequence: CASSLGQGANSNQPQHF. CDR3 coding DNA: TGTGCCAGCAGCTTGGGCCAGGGGGCTAACAGCAATCAGCCCCAGCATTTT.

This sequence joins TRBV5-1 and TRBJ2-5; TRBD1 might be the D (6 bases). V was cut by 0 bases and J by 1 base, with 10 bases left in between. Germline lookup yields CDR1 SGHRS and CDR2 YFSETQ. CDR3 size: 15 residues. CDR3 protein: CASSLGRGTQETQYF. CDR3 nucleotides: TGCGCCAGCAGCTTGGGTAGGGGGACCCAAGAGACCCAGTACTTC.

The chain is built from TRBV30 and TRBJ2-1, with 10 bases identical to TRBD2. Trimming took 3 bases from V and 3 from J; bases not matched to a gene: 8. The CDR3 consists of 16 residues. Germline V CDR1 and CDR2: GTSNPN, SVGIG (reference sequence). CDR3 sequence reads: CAWSHVLAGYYNEQFF. The CDR3 DNA follows: TGTGCCTGGAGCCACGTACTAGCGGGGTACTACAATGAGCAGTTCTTC.

This clone occurred a few times. V usage is TRBV18 and J usage is TRBJ2-7; TRBD2 agrees at 7 bases. The V segment lost 3 bases and the J segment 2 bases; nucleotides outside the gene matches: 4. This CDR3 contains 14 residues. Germline CDR1 and CDR2: KGHSH and LQKENI. This CDR3 is CASSPRSGAYEQYF. The CDR3 nucleotides are TGTGCCAGCTCACCCCGGAGCGGGGCCTACGAGCAGTACTTC.

The V and J genes are TRBV6-1 and TRBJ2-3; the match to TRBD2 covers 9 bases. After removal of 3 bases from V and 3 bases from J, the junction contained 4 bases not matched to a gene. The CDR3 has 15 residues. CDR1 MNHNS and CDR2 SASEGT come from the germline V gene. The CDR3 loop reads CASSDLAGVTDTQYF. In nucleotides, the CDR3 is TGTGCCAGCAGTGACTTAGCGGGAGTGACAGATACGCAGTATTTT.

J is TRBJ1-3 and V is TRBV5-1; D call uncertain. Germline lookup yields CDR1 SGHRS and CDR2 YFSETQ. The CDR3 contains 14 residues. V lost 0 bases and J 4 bases, leaving 8 bases between the germline ends. The DNA of the CDR3 is TGCGCCAGCAGCTTGGCGGGAGACGGAAACACCATATATTTT. This sequence encodes CASSLAGDGNTIYF. The full variable domain, its missing parts supplied by reference TRBV5-1 and TRBJ1-3, is KAGVTQTPRYLIKTRGQQVTLSCSPISGHRSVSWYQQTPGQGLQFLFEYFSETQRNKGNFPGRFSGRQFSNSRSEMNVSTLELGDSALYLCASSLAGDGNTIYFGEGSWLTVV.

The rearrangement uses TRBV6-1 and TRBJ2-7; tentative D call: TRBD1 (5 bases). Germline lookup yields CDR1 MNHNS and CDR2 SASEGT. The V gene lost 10 bases and the J gene lost 0 bases, with 13 bases spanning the gap. The CDR3 is 13 amino acids. The CDR3 DNA is TGTGCCACCGAGACAGAATTCTCCTACGAGCAGTACTTC. Protein product: CATETEFSYEQYF.